These 22 T cell receptor beta chains came from one sample sequenced in a study of blood T cell repertoires in COVID-19. Produced via immunoSEQ multiplex PCR; TCRdb's table is partial and in-frame only. The sample comprises approximately 100,000 clones, about 85% of which are singletons, and over 10% rests with the top ten. Sequencing used peripheral blood. These TCRs come from a human donor in a cohort sampled during active COVID-19.

This clone was counted only a few times. This chain uses TRBV2 with TRBJ2-7; D unclear. CDR3 length equals 13 residues. Germline loops: CDR1 SNHLY, CDR2 FYNNEI. V gave up 7 bases and J gave up 6 bases, with 16 bases separating them. This CDR3 reads CASIALAPSEQYF. CDR3 DNA: TGTGCCAGCATCGCCCTGGCCCCCTCCGAGCAGTACTTC.

This chain uses TRBV28 with TRBJ1-1; D is undetermined. V was pared by 7 bases and J by 0 bases, with 15 bases between. This CDR3 has 15 amino acids. CDR1 is MDHEN, CDR2 SYDVKM, per germline. CDR3 loop: CASKTPPALNTEAFF. CDR3 in DNA: TGTGCCAGCAAAACCCCCCCTGCGTTGAACACTGAAGCTTTCTTT.

The chain employs TRBV6-2 or TRBV6-3 and TRBJ2-5; TRBD2 aligns across 11 bases. This CDR3 is 17 amino acids long. V shed 2 bases, J shed 5 bases, and the junction held 10 bases outside the gene matches. Germline CDR1 reads MNHEY; CDR2 reads SVGEGT. The DNA of the CDR3 is TGTGCCAGCAGTTACATCCTCACTAGCGGGAGTGTTGAGACCCAGTACTTC. Its protein product is CASSYILTSGSVETQYF.

This clone was counted a single time. In DNA form, the CDR3 reads TGTGCCAGTAGTATGTCCCGGAACACCGGGGAGCTGTTTTTT. It codes for CASSMSRNTGELFF. J is TRBJ2-2 and V is TRBV19, with D unclear. Germline CDR1 is LNHDA and CDR2 is SQIVND (reference sequence). The CDR3 has 14 residues. The V end was cut by 3 bases, the J end by 1 base, with 6 bases between.

This clone was counted a single time. The chain recombines TRBV5-6 with TRBJ2-7, with no clear D. This CDR3 contains 13 residues. CDR1 is SGHDT, CDR2 YYEEEE, per germline. Trimming took off 0 bases at V and 2 bases at J, with 6 bases between the two ends. CDR3 coding DNA: TGTGCCAGCAGCTTGGGGCTTACCTACGAGCAGTACTTC. Its protein product is CASSLGLTYEQYF.

This clone was observed a few times. V is TRBV5-1 and J is TRBJ2-3; TRBD2 matches at 8 bases. Per the germline V gene, CDR1 is SGHRS and CDR2 is YFSETQ. V lost 4 bases to trimming and J lost 3 bases; unmatched junction nucleotides: 7. CDR3 length equals 15 residues. CDR3 in amino acids: CASSLSGRTTDTQYF. DNA of the CDR3: TGCGCCAGCAGCCTAAGCGGGAGAACGACAGATACGCAGTATTTT.

This clone was recorded only once. The chain has TRBV7-6 and TRBJ2-4, with no clear D. Germline V gives CDR1 SGHVS, CDR2 FNYEAQ. V dropped 4 bases and J dropped 1 base, with 26 bases sitting between them. CDR3 length equals 20 residues. The DNA of the CDR3 is TGTGCCAGCAGCTCGACCGCCTGGCCGCGGTCCGGTGTGGCCAAAAACATTCAGTACTTC. Translated, it gives CASSSTAWPRSGVAKNIQYF.

This chain uses TRBV29-1 with TRBJ2-3; weak D call: TRBD1 (6 bases). The ends were cut back, 4 bases at V and 3 bases at J, with 14 bases in the middle. This CDR3 is 14 amino acids long. CDR1 and CDR2 from the germline V gene are SQVTM and ANQGSEA. CDR3 amino acids: CSVGFRGGTDTQYF. The CDR3 DNA follows: TGCAGCGTTGGGTTCAGGGGTGGGACAGATACGCAGTATTTT.

The chain is built from TRBV19 and TRBJ1-6; 11 positions agree with TRBD1. The length of the CDR3 is 15 residues. The germline V gene has CDR1 LNHDA and CDR2 SQIVND (reference sequence). Unmatched junction bases numbered 3, after V lost 4 bases and J lost 7 bases. The CDR3 nucleotides read TGTGCCAGTAGTACGGGACAGGGGGGAAATTCACCCCTCCACTTT. Its protein is CASSTGQGGNSPLHF.

The chain recombines TRBV29-1 with TRBJ2-1; tentative D call: TRBD2 (5 bases). The CDR3 covers 13 residues. The ends were cut back, 0 bases at V and 9 bases at J, with 12 bases in the middle. Per the germline V gene, CDR1 is SQVTM and CDR2 is ANQGSEA. The CDR3 DNA follows: TGCAGCGTTGAAGAGATAGGAGAGGGTGAGCAGTTCTTC. This encodes CSVEEIGEGEQFF.

The V and J genes are TRBV18 and TRBJ1-2, with TRBD1 as a possible D gene (5 bases). V was pared by 3 bases and J by 0 bases, with 17 bases between. The CDR3 totals 17 residues. CDR1 is KGHSH and CDR2 is LQKENI in the germline V gene. CDR3 DNA sequence: TGTGCCAGCTCACCGCGGGGCGGGAGGGGAGCTAACTATGGCTACACCTTC. Amino acid sequence: CASSPRGGRGANYGYTF.

V gene TRBV6-2 or TRBV6-3 combines with J gene TRBJ2-5; D is unclear. V lost 6 bases and J lost 1, with 9 bases in between. In germline, CDR1 is MNHEY, CDR2 SVGEGT. This CDR3 spans 13 amino acids. The CDR3 spells CASSSWPQETQYF. The CDR3 region has the DNA TGTGCCAGCAGCTCGTGGCCCCAAGAGACCCAGTACTTC.

This clone was seen once. The rearrangement joins TRBV6-4 to TRBJ2-1, with 11 bases that match TRBD2. The germline V gene encodes CDR1 MRHNA and CDR2 SNTAGT. This CDR3 is built from 15 residues. V was pared by 5 bases and J by 3 bases, with 3 bases of the junction left unmatched. As DNA, the CDR3 is TGTGCCAGCAGTCCTCTAGCGGGGGGCTACAATGAGCAGTTCTTC. Translation gives CASSPLAGGYNEQFF.

The chain combines TRBV19 with TRBJ1-4; no clear D gene. The ends were cut back, 10 bases at V and 0 bases at J, with 15 bases in the middle. Looked up from germline, CDR1 is LNHDA and CDR2 is SQIVND (reference sequence). CDR3 length: 15 residues. CDR3 residues: CATGLMASTNEKLFF. CDR3 DNA sequence: TGTGCCACCGGGTTGATGGCCTCAACTAATGAAAAACTGTTTTTT.

The chain recombines TRBV28 with TRBJ1-6; TRBD1 is a possible D gene (5 bases). V lost 3 bases to trimming and J lost 10 bases, with 13 bases between them. CDR1 MDHEN and CDR2 SYDVKM come from the germline V gene. The CDR3 runs 14 residues. The CDR3 here is CASSLGRDGSPLHF. The CDR3 nucleotides are TGTGCCAGCAGTTTGGGCAGGGATGGGTCACCCCTCCACTTT.

This chain links TRBV11-2 with TRBJ2-3, with a possible D match to TRBD2 (6 bases). Deletions cut 3 bases from V and 2 bases from J, with 12 bases between. Germline loops: CDR1 SGHAT, CDR2 FQNNGV. The CDR3 spans 15 residues. CDR3 DNA sequence: TGTGCCAGCAGCTTGGGTAGCGGATACACAGATACGCAGTATTTT. Translated: CASSLGSGYTDTQYF.

The rearrangement links TRBV27 to TRBJ2-7, with D hard to call. V dropped 6 bases and J dropped 1 base, with 16 bases sitting between them. The CDR3 contains 15 residues. CDR1 is MNHEY, CDR2 SMNVEV, per germline (reference sequence). CDR3 nucleotide sequence: TGTGCCAGCAGCCACGAATTTCGGAGATCCTACGAGCAGTACTTC. It encodes CASSHEFRRSYEQYF.

This clone showed up just a few times. The chain has TRBV7-2 and TRBJ2-7; possible D gene TRBD1, 6 bases. CDR3 length: 13 amino acids. Germline V gene sequence: CDR1 SGHTA, CDR2 FQGNSA. The germline V and J ends were trimmed by 1 base and 7 bases, with 11 bases remaining between them. This CDR3 reads CASSLGRGGEQYF. The CDR3, as DNA: TGTGCCAGCAGCTTAGGCAGGGGTGGGGAGCAGTACTTC. The full variable domain, completed using reference TRBV7-2 and TRBJ2-7, is GAGVSQSPSNKVTEKGKDVELRCDPISGHTALYWYRQSLGQGLEFLIYFQGNSAPDKSGLPSDRFSAERTGGSVSTLTIQRTQQEDSAVYLCASSLGRGGEQYFGPGTRLTVT.

The genes are TRBV27 and TRBJ1-6; 8 bases match TRBD1. This CDR3 is 19 amino acids long. Per germline, CDR1 MNHEY and CDR2 SMNVEV (reference sequence). The V and J ends lost 5 bases and 3 bases, in that order; junction bases with no gene match: 15. The CDR3 loop is CASSHRPGTGSNYNSPLHF. CDR3 nucleotide sequence: TGTGCCAGCAGTCACCGCCCCGGGACAGGCTCTAACTATAATTCACCCCTCCACTTT.

This clone came up once. V and J are TRBV7-2 and TRBJ2-1, with TRBD2 identical over 11 bases. The CDR3 spans 15 residues. The germline V gene encodes CDR1 SGHTA and CDR2 FQGNSA. V trimming: 6 bases; J trimming: 4 bases; junction bases outside the gene matches: 5. CDR3 DNA: TGTGCCAGCAGGCTAGCGGGGGGTCCTTACAATGAGCAGTTCTTC. This gives the protein CASRLAGGPYNEQFF.

The chain combines TRBV27 with TRBJ2-7; 8 nucleotides agree with TRBD2. With 5 bases clipped from V and 5 bases from J, the junction kept 11 bases outside the gene matches. The CDR3 totals 15 residues. Per germline, CDR1 MNHEY and CDR2 SMNVEV (reference sequence). The CDR3 region has the DNA TGTGCCAGCAGTACACCCCGGGGGGGCCGCAACGAGCAGTACTTC. Translating gives CASSTPRGGRNEQYF.

V and J are TRBV3-1 (or the pseudogene TRBV3-2) and TRBJ1-1; no clear D. The germline V and J ends were trimmed by 1 base and 1 base, with 7 bases remaining between them. Germline CDR1 is LGHDT and CDR2 is YNNKEL (reference sequence). The CDR3 extends over 14 amino acids. CDR3 sequence (DNA): TGTGCCAGCAGCCAAGGGGCTACGAACACTGAAGCTTTCTTT. Protein product: CASSQGATNTEAFF.